The 13 T cell receptor beta chains presented below share a single source sample, sequenced in a study of shared clonotypes between healthy human individuals. Clones were read by immunoSEQ multiplex PCR, and TCRdb kept only the in-frame ones, dropping some. The profile shows about 480,000 clones, over 75% of them singletons. Sequencing was performed on PBMCs. These receptors all come from a woman in her forties in good health. Some clones in this sample may be carry-over from other donors' samples.

CDR3 sequence: CARYEQYF. The CDR3, as DNA: TGCGCCAGATACGAGCAGTACTTC. This chain connects TRBV23-1 to TRBJ2-7; D is ambiguous. TRBV23-1 is an ORF, and what it does is uncertain. V dropped 9 bases and J dropped 4 bases, with 1 base sitting between them. The CDR3 covers 8 residues.

The J gene is TRBJ2-2, the V gene TRBV18; a possible D gene is TRBD1 (5 bases). There are 15 residues in the CDR3. Germline V gives CDR1 KGHSH, CDR2 LQKENI. V shed 3 bases and J shed 6 bases, with 14 bases lying between them. The CDR3 is CASSPPRVGSGELFF. The CDR3 DNA reads TGTGCCAGCTCACCCCCCAGGGTCGGTTCCGGGGAGCTGTTTTTT.

This clone was seen only a few times. V usage is TRBV12-5 and J usage is TRBJ2-1; 13 positions match TRBD2. Germline lookup yields CDR1 LGHNT and CDR2 FRNRAP. J lost 5 bases, V lost 5 bases, and 3 bases had no gene match. The CDR3 sequence is 15 residues long. This CDR3 is CASGIGLAGDNEQFF. For the CDR3, the DNA is TGTGCTAGTGGTATAGGACTAGCGGGGGACAATGAGCAGTTCTTC.

On this clone itself: Other nucleotide sequences from this sample produce the same CDR3. This chain uses TRBV7-3 with TRBJ1-2, with 7 positions matching TRBD1. The germline gives CDR1 SGHTA, CDR2 FQGTGA. This CDR3 is built from 13 residues. V shed 5 bases, J shed 3 bases, and the junction held 3 bases outside the gene matches. The CDR3, as DNA: TGTGCCAGCAGCCCCGGACAGGACTATGGCTACACCTTC. Translation: CASSPGQDYGYTF.

This chain joins TRBV27 and TRBJ1-6; D is perhaps TRBD1 (6 bases). Germline loops: CDR1 MNHEY, CDR2 SMNVEV (reference sequence). Trimming stripped 5 bases from V and 4 bases from J, with 15 bases between. The CDR3 is 16 amino acids. CDR3 in DNA: TGTGCCAGCAGTCTAAGTACGGGACAATATAATTCACCCCTCCACTTT. Amino acids: CASSLSTGQYNSPLHF.

The rearrangement joins TRBV27 to TRBJ1-4; 8 bases line up with TRBD1. V was clipped by 2 bases and J by 0 bases; unmatched bases: 2. There are 16 residues in the CDR3. Germline CDR1 MNHEY, CDR2 SMNVEV (reference sequence). CDR3 nucleotide sequence: TGTGCCAGCAGTTTAGCAGGGGGCGCAACTAATGAAAAACTGTTTTTT. It translates to CASSLAGGATNEKLFF.

The chain carries TRBV30 and TRBJ2-7, with D possibly being TRBD1 or TRBD2 (5 bases each). This CDR3 is built from 13 residues. Germline V CDR1 and CDR2: GTSNPN, SVGIG (reference sequence). Trimming took off 5 bases at V and 3 bases at J, with 14 bases between the two ends. The CDR3 here is CAWGRGEGYEQYF. The CDR3 DNA reads TGTGCCTGGGGAAGAGGGGAAGGCTACGAGCAGTACTTC.

This chain joins TRBV21-1 and TRBJ2-3; the table's D call of TRBD2 was not tested on the DNA. TRBV21-1 represents a pseudogene. The CDR3 has 18 amino acids. CDR3 coding DNA: TGTGCCAGCAGCAAAAACCGACTAGCGGGCCCAAGCACAGATACGCAGTATTTT. This codes for CASSKNRLAGPSTDTQYF.

This clone was counted between two and nine times. The chain recombines TRBV9 with TRBJ1-3; a weak D match, TRBD1 (6 bases). CDR1 is SGDLS, CDR2 YYNGEE, per germline. The CDR3 has 17 amino acids. V lost 0 bases and J 0 bases, leaving 13 bases between the germline ends. As DNA, the CDR3 is TGTGCCAGCAGCGTAGACCACAGGGCTTTCTCTGGAAACACCATATATTTT. Its translation is CASSVDHRAFSGNTIYF.

The chain couples TRBV18 to TRBJ2-7; D unresolved. CDR3 length: 14 residues. Germline loops: CDR1 KGHSH, CDR2 LQKENI. V was clipped by 2 bases and J by 3 bases, with 11 bases between them. Written as DNA, the CDR3 is TGTGCCAGCTCACCAACGCGGCCCATCTACGAGCAGTACTTC. Translated, it gives CASSPTRPIYEQYF.

CDR3 loop: CASPPRGQNEKLFF. CDR3 coding DNA: TGTGCCAGCCCCCCCCGTGGGCAGAATGAAAAACTGTTTTTT. V gene TRBV21-1 combines with J gene TRBJ1-4; the DNA was not used to check the table's D call, TRBD1. TRBV21-1 is recorded as a pseudogene. The CDR3 is made up of 14 amino acids.

The chain joins TRBV27 to TRBJ2-1; 7 bases are shared with TRBD1. V trimming: 3 bases; J trimming: 2 bases; junction bases outside the gene matches: 1. Per germline, CDR1 MNHEY and CDR2 SMNVEV (reference sequence). This CDR3 has 14 residues. The CDR3, as DNA: TGTGCCAGCAGTTTCCAGGGGGCCTACAATGAGCAGTTCTTC. It yields the protein CASSFQGAYNEQFF.

The chain links TRBV7-8 to TRBJ2-3; weak D call: TRBD2 (6 bases). The CDR3 sequence is 17 residues long. Per germline, CDR1 SGHVS and CDR2 FQNEAQ. Between the trimmed V and J ends, which lost 9 bases and 2 bases, there was a span of 24 bases. CDR3 bases: TGTGCCAGTATCTCTTGGTGGGCAGGGACTGACACAGATACGCAGTATTTT. Protein: CASISWWAGTDTDTQYF.